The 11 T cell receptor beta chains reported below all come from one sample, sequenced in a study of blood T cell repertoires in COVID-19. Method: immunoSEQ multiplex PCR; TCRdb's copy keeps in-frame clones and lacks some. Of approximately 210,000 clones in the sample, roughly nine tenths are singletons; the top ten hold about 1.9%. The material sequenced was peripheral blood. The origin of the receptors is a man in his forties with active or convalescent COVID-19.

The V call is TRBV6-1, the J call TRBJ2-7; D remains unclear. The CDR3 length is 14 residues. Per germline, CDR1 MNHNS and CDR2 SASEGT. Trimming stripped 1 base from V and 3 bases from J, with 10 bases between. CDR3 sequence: CASSEVSHLYEQYF. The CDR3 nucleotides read TGTGCCAGCAGTGAAGTCAGTCACCTCTACGAGCAGTACTTC.

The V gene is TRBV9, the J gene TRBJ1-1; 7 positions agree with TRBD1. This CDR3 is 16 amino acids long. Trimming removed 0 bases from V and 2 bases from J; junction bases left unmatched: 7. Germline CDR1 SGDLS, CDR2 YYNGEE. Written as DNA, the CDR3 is TGTGCCAGCAGCGTAGCCGCAGGGGGTTATAACACTGAAGCTTTCTTT. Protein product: CASSVAAGGYNTEAFF.

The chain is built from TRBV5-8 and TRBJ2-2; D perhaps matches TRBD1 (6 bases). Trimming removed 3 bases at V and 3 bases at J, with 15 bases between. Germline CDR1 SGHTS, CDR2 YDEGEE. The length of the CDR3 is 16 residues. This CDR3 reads CASSSDQRGYTGELFF. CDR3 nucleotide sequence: TGTGCCAGCAGCTCGGACCAGAGGGGGTACACCGGGGAGCTGTTTTTT.

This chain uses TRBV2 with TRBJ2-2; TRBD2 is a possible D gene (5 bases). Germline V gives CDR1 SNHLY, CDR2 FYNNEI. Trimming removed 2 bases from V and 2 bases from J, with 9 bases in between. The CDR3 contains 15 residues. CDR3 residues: CASSERGLNTGELFF. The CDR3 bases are TGTGCCAGCAGTGAACGAGGACTTAACACCGGGGAGCTGTTTTTT.

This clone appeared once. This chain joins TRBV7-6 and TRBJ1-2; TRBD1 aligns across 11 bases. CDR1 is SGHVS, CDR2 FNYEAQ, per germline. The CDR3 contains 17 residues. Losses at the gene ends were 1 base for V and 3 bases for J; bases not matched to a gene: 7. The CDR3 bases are TGTGCCAGCAGCTTAGTGAGGACAGGGGGCGCGGACTATGGCTACACCTTC. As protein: CASSLVRTGGADYGYTF.

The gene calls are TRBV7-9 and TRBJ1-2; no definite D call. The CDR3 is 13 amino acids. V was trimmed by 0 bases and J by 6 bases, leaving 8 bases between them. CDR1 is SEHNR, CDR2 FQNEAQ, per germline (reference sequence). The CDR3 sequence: CASSLAPADGYTF. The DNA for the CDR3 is TGTGCCAGCAGCTTAGCGCCCGCAGATGGCTACACCTTC. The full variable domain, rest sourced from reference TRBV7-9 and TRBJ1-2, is DTGVSQNPRHKITKRGQNVTFRCDPISEHNRLYWYRQTLGQGPEFLTYFQNEAQLEKSRLLSDRFSAERPKGSFSTLEIQRTEQGDSAMYLCASSLAPADGYTFGSGTRLTVV.

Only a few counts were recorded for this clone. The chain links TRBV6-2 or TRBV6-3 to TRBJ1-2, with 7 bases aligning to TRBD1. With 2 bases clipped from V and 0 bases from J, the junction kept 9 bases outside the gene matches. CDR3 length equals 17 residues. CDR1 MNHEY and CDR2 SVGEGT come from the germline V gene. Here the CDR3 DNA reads TGTGCCAGCAGTTACCGACCCACGGGACAGCCTAACTATGGCTACACCTTC. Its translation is CASSYRPTGQPNYGYTF.

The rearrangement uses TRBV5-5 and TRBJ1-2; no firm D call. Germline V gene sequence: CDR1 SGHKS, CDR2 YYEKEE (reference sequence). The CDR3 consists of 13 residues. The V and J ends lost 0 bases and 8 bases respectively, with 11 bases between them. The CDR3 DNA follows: TGTGCCAGCAGCTTGGACAGTTTCGGCGGCTACACCTTC. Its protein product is CASSLDSFGGYTF.

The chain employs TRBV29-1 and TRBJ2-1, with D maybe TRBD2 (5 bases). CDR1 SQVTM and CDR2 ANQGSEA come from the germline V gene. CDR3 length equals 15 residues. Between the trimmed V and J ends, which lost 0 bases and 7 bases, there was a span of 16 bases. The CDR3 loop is CSVEDTGRGINEQFF. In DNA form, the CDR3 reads TGCAGCGTTGAAGACACCGGACGGGGAATAAATGAGCAGTTCTTC.

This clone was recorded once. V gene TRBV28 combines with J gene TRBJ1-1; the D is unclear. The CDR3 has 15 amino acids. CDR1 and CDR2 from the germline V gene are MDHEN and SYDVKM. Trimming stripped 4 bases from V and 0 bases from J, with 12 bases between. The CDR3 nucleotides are TGTGCCAGCAGTTCCTCCCGGGTACTGAACACTGAAGCTTTCTTT. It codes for CASSSSRVLNTEAFF. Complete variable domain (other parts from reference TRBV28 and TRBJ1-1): DVKVTQSSRYLVKRTGEKVFLECVQDMDHENMFWYRQDPGLGLRLIYFSYDVKMKEKGDIPEGYSVSREKKERFSLILESASTNQTSMYLCASSSSRVLNTEAFFGQGTRLTVV.

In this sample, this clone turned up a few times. The CDR3 here is CASSQETGIREQYF. DNA of the CDR3: TGTGCCAGCAGCCAAGAAACAGGGATCCGCGAGCAGTACTTC. The chain carries TRBV3-1 (or the pseudogene TRBV3-2) and TRBJ2-7, with D perhaps TRBD1 (6 bases). The V gene lost 0 bases and the J gene lost 6 bases, with 12 bases spanning the gap. Germline CDR1 is LGHDT and CDR2 is YNNKEL (reference sequence). The CDR3 has 14 amino acids.